Listed below are T cell receptor beta chains from one sample, sequenced in a study of human T cells and chemical hapten exposure. From the RACE reads, TCRdb called clonotypes with MiXCR, one entry per CDR3 protein. Of 270,000 or so distinct CDR3 sequences in the sample, roughly 7.4% are singletons; the top ten hold more than 0.95%. The source was whole blood, collected in connection with sensitization to the hapten diphenylcyclopropenone (DPC). The receptor set was obtained from a man between 18 and 35 years old with alopecia areata. Some clones in this sample may be carry-over from other donors' samples. CDR3s include the opening cysteine and the closing phenylalanine or tryptophan. Each record gives: D gene, clone size, J gene, V gene, CDR3 protein, CDR3 DNA. A D gene is named only where the DNA matches it firmly. Rows give clone size only sometimes, using once, few, many, or a class for an expanded clone.

-,few,TRBJ2-3,TRBV6-2/TRBV6-3,CASLWTPGTDTQYF,TGTGCCAGCCTCTGGACTCCTGGCACAGATACGCAGTATTTT
TRBD1,few,TRBJ1-6,TRBV10-3,CAIRGDRGSYNSPLHF,TGTGCCATCAGGGGGGACAGGGGATCCTATAATTCACCCCTCCACTTT
TRBD1,-,TRBJ2-5,TRBV2,CASKGTGGSETQYF,TGTGCCAGCAAGGGGACAGGGGGATCAGAGACCCAGTACTTC
-,many,TRBJ2-7,TRBV7-2,CASTRPGAYEQYF,TGTGCCAGCACCCGCCCGGGAGCCTACGAGCAGTACTTC
-,few,TRBJ1-1,TRBV10-3,CAISESGGPGYTEAFF,TGTGCCATCAGTGAGTCGGGGGGCCCCGGATACACTGAAGCTTTCTTT
-,many,TRBJ1-1,TRBV5-1,CASSFAGIGATEAFF,TGCGCCAGCAGCTTTGCAGGGATTGGGGCAACTGAAGCTTTCTTT
TRBD2,-,TRBJ2-1,TRBV4-2,CASSVSGSGLAGAYNEQFF,TGTGCCAGCAGCGTAAGCGGATCGGGACTAGCGGGGGCCTACAATGAGCAGTTCTTC
TRBD2,-,TRBJ2-5,TRBV7-6,CATGGAGETQYF,TGTGCCACCGGGGGGGCGGGAGAGACCCAGTACTTC
-,few,TRBJ1-6,TRBV7-3,CASSSGGGQGNSPLHF,TGTGCCAGCAGCTCTGGTGGCGGGCAAGGAAATTCACCCCTCCACTTT
TRBD1,few,TRBJ2-5,TRBV24-1,CATSEGTGAGETQYF,TGTGCCACCAGTGAGGGGACAGGGGCTGGGGAGACCCAGTACTTC
-,-,TRBJ1-2,TRBV10-3,CAISESAIRPPPSGGYTF,TGTGCCATCAGTGAGTCTGCGATAAGGCCCCCACCGTCGGGTGGCTACACCTTC
-,few,TRBJ2-3,TRBV9,CASSDRTATDTQYF,TGTGCCAGCAGCGACAGGACAGCCACAGATACGCAGTATTTT
-,-,TRBJ1-3,TRBV27,CASSPTGQGNTIYF,TGTGCCAGCAGTCCAACAGGGCAAGGAAACACCATATATTTT
TRBD1,many,TRBJ2-5,TRBV27,CASRDRVRETQYF,TGTGCCAGCAGGGACAGGGTCCGAGAGACCCAGTACTTC
-,many,TRBJ2-5,TRBV5-1,CASSRVRTAQETQYF,TGCGCCAGCAGCCGAGTCCGGACGGCTCAAGAGACCCAGTACTTC
-,few,TRBJ1-4,TRBV15,CATSSRRREHEKLFF,TGTGCCACCAGCAGCCGTAGACGGGAGCATGAAAAACTGTTTTTT
-,-,TRBJ2-2,TRBV3-1,CASSPPTRNTGELFF,TGTGCCAGCAGCCCACCGACACGAAACACCGGGGAGCTGTTTTTT
-,few,TRBJ2-7,TRBV28,CASSLFGGRYEQYF,TGTGCCAGCAGTTTATTCGGAGGGAGGTACGAGCAGTACTTC
TRBD1,-,TRBJ2-1,TRBV20-1,CSASIDRVSNEQFF,TGCAGTGCTTCAATAGACAGGGTCAGCAATGAGCAGTTCTTC
TRBD1,-,TRBJ2-7,TRBV28,CASSLPTGSTYEQYF,TGTGCCAGCAGTTTACCGACAGGGTCCACCTACGAGCAGTACTTC
-,few,TRBJ1-1,TRBV6-5,CASSYFPGANTEAFF,TGTGCCAGCAGTTACTTTCCGGGGGCGAACACTGAAGCTTTCTTT
-,many,TRBJ2-2,TRBV27,CASSFMSMNTGELFF,TGTGCCAGCAGTTTTATGTCGATGAACACCGGGGAGCTGTTTTTT
-,few,TRBJ1-1,TRBV12-3/TRBV12-4,CASSLAVGGGEAFF,TGTGCCAGCAGTTTAGCGGTTGGAGGAGGTGAAGCTTTCTTT
TRBD1,few,TRBJ1-5,TRBV6-5,CASSPGTGRFKNNQPQHF,TGTGCCAGCAGTCCCGGGACAGGGAGGTTTAAAAACAATCAGCCCCAGCATTTT
-,few,TRBJ2-3,TRBV28,CASSLGMRGFDTQYF,TGTGCCAGCTCCCTGGGGATGAGGGGATTTGATACGCAGTATTTT
TRBD1,-,TRBJ1-1,TRBV20-1,CSARRTGGSNTEAFF,TGCAGTGCTAGGCGGACAGGGGGCTCGAACACTGAAGCTTTCTTT
-,few,TRBJ1-5,TRBV18,CASSPGTVGAGQPQHF,TGTGCCAGCTCACCAGGGACTGTAGGTGCAGGTCAGCCCCAGCATTTT
-,many,TRBJ2-5,TRBV7-2,CASSLAGSHFF,TGTGCCAGCAGCTTAGCAGGTTCCCACTTCTTC
TRBD1,few,TRBJ2-1,TRBV4-1,CASSQGLGQVDNEQFF,TGCGCCAGCAGCCAAGGACTGGGACAGGTGGACAATGAGCAGTTCTTC
-,many,TRBJ1-2,TRBV11-1,CASSFGADGYTF,TGTGCCAGCAGCTTTGGCGCAGATGGCTACACCTTC
-,many,TRBJ2-7,TRBV29-1,CSVEVGPGEQYF,TGCAGCGTTGAAGTTGGGCCTGGGGAGCAGTACTTC
-,many,TRBJ2-5,TRBV3-1,CASSQDQVQAGTQYF,TGTGCCAGCAGCCAAGATCAGGTTCAAGCAGGGACCCAGTACTTC
-,-,TRBJ1-3,TRBV12-3/TRBV12-4,CASSLGGAWGNTIYF,TGTGCCAGCAGTTTAGGAGGGGCTTGGGGAAACACCATATATTTT
TRBD1,few,TRBJ2-1,TRBV6-4,CASSDFPGQGVNEQFF,TGTGCCAGCAGTGACTTCCCGGGACAGGGGGTCAATGAGCAGTTCTTC
-,-,TRBJ2-7,TRBV7-8,CASSLLSHETYEQYF,TGTGCCAGCAGCTTACTTAGTCACGAGACCTACGAGCAGTACTTC
TRBD1,many,TRBJ2-6,TRBV6-6,CASRDPGQGTGANVLTF,TGTGCCAGCAGAGATCCGGGACAGGGGACGGGGGCCAACGTCCTGACTTTC
-,many,TRBJ2-3,TRBV7-8,CASSLGGLDTQYF,TGTGCCAGCAGCCTGGGGGGGCTAGATACGCAGTATTTT
-,-,TRBJ2-3,TRBV3-1,CASSQERDTQYF,TGTGCCAGCAGCCAAGAACGGGATACGCAGTATTTT
TRBD1,many,TRBJ1-5,TRBV7-9,CASSPDRGNQPQHF,TGTGCCAGCAGCCCAGACAGGGGGAATCAGCCCCAGCATTTT
TRBD1,-,TRBJ2-6,TRBV19,CATRRQGAGANVLTF,TGTGCCACCCGAAGGCAGGGGGCTGGGGCCAACGTCCTGACTTTC
TRBD2,few,TRBJ2-5,TRBV6-1,CASSETSEGQETQYF,TGTGCCAGCAGTGAAACTAGCGAAGGTCAAGAGACCCAGTACTTC